The 30 T cell receptor beta chains in this list originate from one sample, sequenced in a study of T-cell reconstitution after alpha-beta-depleted transplantation in children. Unique molecular identifiers were used in preparing the TCRbeta library. TCRdb fed the PCR reads into MiXCR, producing one record per CDR3 protein. The sample has around 490,000 distinct CDR3 sequences, approximately 10% seen once; the top ten hold around 15%. Sequenced material: PBMCs, mostly from graft donor cells, taken 180 days after TCRalphabeta/CD19-depleted stem cell transplant. These receptors were taken from a female patient aged 2-15 years who had a stem cell transplant for aplastic anemia, so the T cells may come from the graft donor.

At least ten counts were recorded for this clonotype. The chain has TRBV3-1 and TRBJ2-2, with D hard to call. This CDR3 has 16 residues. Trimming removed 0 bases from V and 0 bases from J, with 8 bases in between. Germline assignment: CDR1 LGHDT and CDR2 YNNKEL (reference sequence). CDR3 protein: CASSQENPSNTGELFF. In DNA form, the CDR3 reads TGTGCCAGCAGCCAAGAGAACCCGTCGAACACCGGGGAGCTGTTTTTT. Combining the CDR3 with reference TRBV3-1 and TRBJ2-2 gives the whole variable domain DTAVSQTPKYLVTQMGNDKSIKCEQNLGHDTMYWYKQDSKKFLKIMFSYNNKELIINETVPNRFSPKSPDKAHLNLHINSLELGDSAVYFCASSQENPSNTGELFFGEGSRLTVL.

This clonotype was found a few times. This chain connects TRBV11-2 to TRBJ2-7; D possibly matches TRBD1 or TRBD2 (5 bases each). Looked up from germline, CDR1 is SGHAT and CDR2 is FQNNGV. V lost 0 bases to trimming and J lost 2 bases, with 17 bases between them. The CDR3 runs 17 residues. The CDR3 loop reads CASSLEYFSGPPYEQYF. CDR3 nucleotides: TGTGCCAGCAGCTTAGAGTACTTTTCGGGACCTCCCTACGAGCAGTACTTC.

This clonotype was seen a handful of times. J is TRBJ2-7 and V is TRBV20-1; TRBD2 matches 9 bases. The length of the CDR3 is 13 residues. V lost 7 bases to trimming and J lost 1 base; unmatched junction nucleotides: 5. Germline-derived CDR1 and CDR2 are DFQATT and SNEGSKA (reference sequence). CDR3 nucleotide sequence: TGCAGTGGGGCGGGAGGGGAGTCCTACGAGCAGTACTTC. Protein: CSGAGGESYEQYF.

This chain links TRBV5-1 with TRBJ2-2, with D possibly being TRBD2 (6 bases). Deletions cut 5 bases from V and 4 bases from J, with 15 bases between. From germline, CDR1 is SGHRS and CDR2 YFSETQ. The CDR3 consists of 15 residues. The chain's CDR3 is CASSHLFGGTGELFF. The CDR3 DNA reads TGCGCCAGCAGTCACCTCTTCGGGGGCACCGGGGAGCTGTTTTTT.

This clonotype was seen only a few times. The chain is built from TRBV28 and TRBJ2-7, with TRBD1 matching 9 bases. J lost 2 bases, V lost 6 bases, and 5 bases had no gene match. The CDR3 loop spans 14 amino acids. Germline V gives CDR1 MDHEN, CDR2 SYDVKM. In nucleotides, the CDR3 is TGTGCCAGCAGGGGACAGGGCGATCCCTACGAGCAGTACTTC. It encodes CASRGQGDPYEQYF.

This clonotype was found a few times. The chain couples TRBV5-6 to TRBJ2-7; TRBD1 matches 8 bases. The CDR3 runs to 15 residues. Germline CDR1 reads SGHDT; CDR2 reads YYEEEE. Trimming removed 2 bases from V and 7 bases from J; junction bases left unmatched: 11. This chain's CDR3 is CASSFRRQGFGEQYV. CDR3 DNA sequence: TGTGCCAGCAGCTTCAGGAGACAGGGGTTTGGGGAGCAGTACGTC.

This clonotype appeared many times. At one boundary the junction diverges from the germline segment, which might be a read error. J is TRBJ2-3 and V is TRBV28; no clear D. CDR1 and CDR2 from the germline V gene are MDHEN and SYDVKM. The CDR3 is 13 residues long. The CDR3 DNA reads TGCGCCAGCAGCTTGCTGAGCACAGATACGCAGTATTTT. This sequence encodes CASSLLSTDTQYF.

This clonotype was seen ten or more times. The gene calls are TRBV5-1 and TRBJ2-5; TRBD1 matches at 9 bases. V was clipped by 4 bases and J by 4 bases; unmatched bases: 2. Per the germline V gene, CDR1 is SGHRS and CDR2 is YFSETQ. The CDR3 consists of 13 residues. CDR3 bases: TGCGCCAGCAGCAGACAGGGGGGAGAGACCCAGTACTTC. Translating gives CASSRQGGETQYF.

The chain carries TRBV5-6 and TRBJ2-1; the match to TRBD2 covers 10 bases. Germline lookup yields CDR1 SGHDT and CDR2 YYEEEE. Trimming took 0 bases from V and 7 from J; bases not matched to a gene: 10. This CDR3 is built from 17 residues. CDR3 sequence reads: CASSLGASGRSRNEQFF. The CDR3 nucleotides read TGTGCCAGCAGCTTGGGTGCTAGCGGGAGATCCCGGAATGAGCAGTTCTTC.

This clonotype was counted many times. V and J are TRBV12-3 or TRBV12-4 and TRBJ2-1; no clear D. This CDR3 spans 11 amino acids. Trimming removed 2 bases from V and 9 bases from J, with 5 bases in between. CDR3: CASSLNGEQFF. CDR3 DNA sequence: TGTGCCAGCAGTTTAAACGGTGAGCAGTTCTTC.

This clonotype appeared once. The chain employs TRBV3-1 and TRBJ1-2, with D possibly being TRBD1 (6 bases). CDR1 and CDR2 (germline): LGHDT, YNNKEL (reference sequence). V was trimmed by 3 bases and J by 6 bases, leaving 17 bases between them. The CDR3 is 15 residues long. The CDR3 loop is CASSHFFRDTDGYTF. In nucleotides, the CDR3 is TGTGCCAGCAGCCATTTTTTCCGGGACACCGATGGCTACACCTTC.

This clonotype came up a few times. The V gene is TRBV21-1, the J gene TRBJ2-5; the table names TRBD1, a call not compared with the DNA. TRBV21-1 has pseudogene status. The CDR3 extends over 14 amino acids. The CDR3 loop reads CASSKDARGETQYF. The CDR3 DNA reads TGTGCCAGCAGCAAAGACGCGAGGGGAGAGACCCAGTACTTC.

The sample holds a few counts of this clonotype. This chain uses TRBV5-1 with TRBJ2-5, with TRBD2 as a possible D gene (6 bases). The CDR3 covers 13 residues. CDR1 and CDR2 (germline): SGHRS, YFSETQ. V lost 4 bases, J lost 3 bases, and 10 bases lay in between. In DNA form, the CDR3 reads TGCGCCAGCAGCAGGGACTTCAAAGAGACCCAGTACTTC. This encodes CASSRDFKETQYF.

This rearrangement joins TRBV11-3 to TRBJ2-3; D is uncertain. Looked up from germline, CDR1 is SGHNT and CDR2 is YENEEA. V was clipped by 1 base and J by 2 bases, with 7 bases between them. This CDR3 has 14 residues. The CDR3 region has the DNA TGTGCCAGCAGCTTAGGATCAGTCACAGATACGCAGTATTTT. It specifies CASSLGSVTDTQYF.

A few counts support this clonotype. The chain recombines TRBV20-1 with TRBJ1-6; no clear D. Trimming pared 4 bases from V and 14 bases from J, leaving 12 bases between. Germline V CDR1 and CDR2: DFQATT, SNEGSKA (reference sequence). This CDR3 has 11 residues. DNA for the CDR3: TGCAGTGCTATGGTCTGGTCCACCCTCCACTTT. Translating gives CSAMVWSTLHF.

This clonotype was observed a few times. The rearrangement links TRBV6-1 to TRBJ2-1, with D perhaps TRBD2 (6 bases). The CDR3 has 14 amino acids. The germline CDR1 and CDR2 sequences are MNHNS and SASEGT. Trimming left V 6 bases short and J 5 bases short, with 14 bases between. CDR3 sequence: CASRLSPGDNEQFF. The CDR3 nucleotides are TGTGCCAGCAGACTTAGCCCGGGGGACAATGAGCAGTTCTTC.

This clonotype was recorded once. This chain uses TRBV11-1 with TRBJ2-5; a possible D gene is TRBD2 (5 bases). The CDR3 runs to 15 residues. Looked up from germline, CDR1 is SGHAT and CDR2 is FQDESV (reference sequence). V was shortened by 1 base and J by 3 bases, with 12 bases between the two germline ends. The CDR3: CASSLDERSEETQYF. The CDR3 DNA sequence: TGTGCCAGCAGCTTAGACGAGCGGAGTGAAGAGACCCAGTACTTC. Full variable domain (missing parts from reference TRBV11-1 and TRBJ2-5): EAEVAQSPRYKITEKSQAVAFWCDPISGHATLYWYRQILGQGPELLVQFQDESVVDDSQLPKDRFSAERLKGVDSTLKIQPAELGDSAMYLCASSLDERSEETQYFGPGTRLLVL.

The chain has TRBV29-1 and TRBJ2-7, with 9 bases matching TRBD1. With 7 bases clipped from V and 0 bases from J, the junction kept 13 bases outside the gene matches. In germline, CDR1 is SQVTM, CDR2 ANQGSEA. The CDR3 contains 16 residues. CDR3 DNA: TGCAGCGGAGTTTGTAGGGACAGGGAAAGCTCCTACGAGCAGTACGTC. Translated: CSGVCRDRESSYEQYV.

This clonotype was found many times. This chain links TRBV28 with TRBJ2-7, with 8 bases aligning to TRBD1. V lost 5 bases to trimming and J lost 5 bases; unmatched junction nucleotides: 5. The CDR3 has 13 residues. The V gene's germline CDR1 is MDHEN and CDR2 SYDVKM. The CDR3 loop reads CASSDGQGNEQYV. CDR3 sequence (DNA): TGTGCCAGCAGTGACGGACAGGGTAACGAGCAGTACGTC.

This clonotype was observed a handful of times. This chain joins TRBV29-1 and TRBJ2-1; D might be TRBD1 (6 bases). Germline V lookup: CDR1 SQVTM, CDR2 ANQGSEA. V shed 4 bases and J shed 5 bases, with 12 bases lying between them. The CDR3 sequence is 13 residues long. CDR3 in DNA: TGCAGCGTTGGCTACAGGGTGGACAATGAGCAGTTCTTC. This encodes CSVGYRVDNEQFF.

The chain employs TRBV10-1 and TRBJ1-5, with D hard to call. Germline V lookup: CDR1 WNHNN, CDR2 SYGVQD (reference sequence). V was trimmed by 3 bases and J by 4 bases, leaving 7 bases between them. The CDR3 consists of 13 residues. DNA of the CDR3: TGCGCCAGCAGTGAAACAGTAAATCAGCCCCAGCATTTT. Encoded protein: CASSETVNQPQHF.

This clonotype has only a few counts. The chain combines TRBV7-2 with TRBJ1-3; D not resolved. This CDR3 region has 12 residues. The ends were cut back, 1 base at V and 7 bases at J, with 5 bases in the middle. Germline V gene data show CDR1 as SGHTA and CDR2 as FQGNSA. Written as DNA, the CDR3 is TGTGCCAGCAGCTTAGTGGCGAACACCATATATTTT. This gives the protein CASSLVANTIYF.

The chain links TRBV20-1 to TRBJ2-2; 13 bases are a match to TRBD2. V dropped 6 bases and J dropped 4; count of bases not matched to a gene: 5. CDR3 size: 15 residues. Germline V CDR1 and CDR2: DFQATT, SNEGSKA (reference sequence). The CDR3 sequence is CSAPGTSGTTGELFF. In nucleotides, the CDR3 is TGCAGTGCCCCGGGGACTAGCGGGACCACCGGGGAGCTGTTTTTT.

The chain uses TRBV2 and TRBJ2-6; 9 nucleotides match TRBD2. Germline trimming cut 7 bases from V and 0 bases from J; bases unmatched to any gene: 10. Germline V gene lookup returns CDR1 SNHLY and CDR2 FYNNEI. This CDR3 is 18 amino acids long. The DNA for the CDR3 is TGTGCCAGCAAGAGACTAGCGGATGGCGTCTCTGGGGCCAACGTCCTGACTTTC. Its protein product is CASKRLADGVSGANVLTF.

This clonotype appeared once. The chain combines TRBV20-1 with TRBJ2-2; the match to TRBD2 covers 15 bases. V shed 3 bases and J 4 bases; nucleotides not matched to a gene: 6. CDR1 and CDR2 from the germline V gene are DFQATT and SNEGSKA (reference sequence). This CDR3 spans 17 amino acids. CDR3 amino acids: CSASGLAGGRGTGELFF. In DNA form, the CDR3 reads TGCAGTGCTAGTGGACTAGCGGGAGGGAGGGGCACCGGGGAGCTGTTTTTT.

This clonotype was counted only a few times. The V and J genes are TRBV27 and TRBJ1-2; no clear D gene. The length of the CDR3 is 14 residues. Germline V CDR1 and CDR2: MNHEY, SMNVEV (reference sequence). Trimming took off 10 bases at V and 2 bases at J, with 17 bases between the two ends. Here the CDR3 DNA reads TGTGCCACCCCAGCTGGGCAGGTGAACTATGGCTACACCTTC. Residues: CATPAGQVNYGYTF.

This clonotype showed up just a few times. The chain joins TRBV10-1 to TRBJ2-5; 9 bases are shared with TRBD1. There are 15 residues in the CDR3. Germline CDR1 WNHNN, CDR2 SYGVQD (reference sequence). V lost 5 bases and J lost 1; bases outside the gene matches: 5. Here the CDR3 DNA reads TGCGCCAGCAGTCCCGGGACAGGGCTCCAAGAGACCCAGTACTTC. This gives the protein CASSPGTGLQETQYF.

Written as DNA, the CDR3 is TGTGCCAGCAGCTTAAGTGGCCTAGCTAACGAGCAGTACTTC. Protein: CASSLSGLANEQYF. The gene calls are TRBV13 and TRBJ2-7; perhaps TRBD2 as D (5 bases). Trimming took off 2 bases at V and 5 bases at J, with 13 bases between the two ends. The CDR3 is made up of 14 amino acids. In germline, CDR1 is PRHDT, CDR2 FYEKMQ (reference sequence). The full variable domain, in which reference TRBV13 and TRBJ2-7 provide the parts outside the CDR3, is AAGVIQSPRHLIKEKRETATLKCYPIPRHDTVYWYQQGPGQDPQFLISFYEKMQSDKGSIPDRFSAQQFSDYHSELNMSSLELGDSALYFCASSLSGLANEQYFGPGTRLTVT.

This clonotype occurred a few times. The CDR3 region is CASSEWVGFATDTQYF. As DNA, the CDR3 is TGTGCCAGCAGTGAATGGGTAGGGTTTGCTACAGATACGCAGTATTTT. This chain links TRBV6-1 with TRBJ2-3; D ambiguous. Trimming shortened V by 2 bases and J by 3 bases, and 15 bases separated the two germline ends. The V gene's germline CDR1 is MNHNS and CDR2 SASEGT. The CDR3 totals 16 residues.

This clonotype was recorded a few times. This CDR3 reads CASRIGQLRNTIYF. The DNA of the CDR3 is TGTGCCAGCAGGATAGGACAGCTTCGAAACACCATATATTTT. The genes are TRBV5-6 and TRBJ1-3; D is possibly TRBD1 (6 bases). Per the germline V gene, CDR1 is SGHDT and CDR2 is YYEEEE. CDR3 size: 14 residues. V was pared by 5 bases and J by 5 bases, with 14 bases between.